This T cell receptor beta chain came from a study of cytomegalovirus exposure and HLA in healthy donors. Study findings and constraints: TCR beta V segments were, for the most part, productive about 90% or about 30% of the time in an earlier analysis.

About this clone: Its matching antigen is unknown. This sample includes further DNA sequences coding for the same CDR3.

Germline V gene lookup returns CDR1 SNHLY and CDR2 FYNNEI. V lost 4 bases and J lost 10, with 11 bases in between. The CDR3 sequence is 12 residues long. The PCR had 60 Vbeta and 13 Jbeta primers. The protocol was immunoSEQ multiplex PCR, while the TCRdb copy is restricted to in-frame clones and leaves out a portion. The table shows roughly 200,000 clones, with about 77% occurring only once. Healthy donors of bone marrow made up the group. The sequence was collected from a female donor in good health and CMV-seronegative. Material for sequencing was PBMCs. The chain couples TRBV2 to TRBJ2-1, with D possibly TRBD2 on 5 matching bases. The CDR3 is CASSGLANEQFF. CDR3 DNA: TGTGCCAGCAGTGGGCTAGCAAACGAGCAGTTCTTC.